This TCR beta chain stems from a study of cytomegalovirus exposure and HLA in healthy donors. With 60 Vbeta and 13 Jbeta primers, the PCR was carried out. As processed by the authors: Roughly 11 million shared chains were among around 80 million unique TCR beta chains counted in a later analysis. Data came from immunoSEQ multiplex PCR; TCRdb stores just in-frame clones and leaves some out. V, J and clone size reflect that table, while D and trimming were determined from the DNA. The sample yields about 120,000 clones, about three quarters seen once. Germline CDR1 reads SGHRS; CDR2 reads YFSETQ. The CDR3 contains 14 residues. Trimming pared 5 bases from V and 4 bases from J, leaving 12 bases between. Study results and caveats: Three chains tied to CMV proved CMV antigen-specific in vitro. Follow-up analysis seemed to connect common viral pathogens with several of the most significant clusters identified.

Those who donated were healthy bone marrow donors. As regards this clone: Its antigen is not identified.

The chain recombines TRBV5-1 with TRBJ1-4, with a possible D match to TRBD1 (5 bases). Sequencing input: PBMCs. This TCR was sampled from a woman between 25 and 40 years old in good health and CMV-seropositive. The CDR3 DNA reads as TGCGCCAGCAGGTTAGGGGCTGGTAATGAAAAACTGTTTTTT. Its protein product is CASRLGAGNEKLFF.